Described below is a single T cell receptor (beta chain) sequence and its context. Its antigen remains unidentified. This CDR3 is built from 15 residues. With V trimmed by 0 bases and J by 5 bases, 4 bases remained unmatched. Germline V gene sequence: CDR1 SGDLS, CDR2 YYNGEE. Some clones are missing from TCRdb's copy, which holds only in-frame ones; the method was immunoSEQ multiplex PCR. Of some 70,000 clones detected, roughly 83% appear once; the ten largest clones hold about an eighth. The sample belongs to a study of a mutant IDH1 vaccine in newly diagnosed glioma. Time point indicated: week 35, safety follow-up. Doses consisted of 300 ug of mutant IDH1 20-mer peptide each, paired with topical imiquimod. Eight vaccinations were given in weeks 1, 3, 5, 7, 11, 15, 19 and 23.

This sequence originates from a man between 18 and 29 years old with glioma. The gene calls are TRBV9 and TRBJ2-1, with 8 bases fitting TRBD2. This specimen consisted of PBMCs, obtained from a glioma patient whose treatment included an IDH1 peptide vaccine. CDR3 in DNA: TGTGCCAGCAGCGTAGGGCTAGCGGGTAACAATGAGCAGTTCTTC. Translation gives CASSVGLAGNNEQFF.